This T cell receptor beta chain was obtained from a study of OX40 agonist ivuxolimab in advanced cancers. Overall study context: Every patient in dose escalation had hepatocellular carcinoma, melanoma, renal cell or head and neck cancer.

Findings of the study overall: The expanded peripheral T cells' antigen specificity was not determined.

This CDR3 region has 16 residues. V shed 0 bases and J shed 4 bases, with 13 bases lying between them. The germline V gene has CDR1 SGHDT and CDR2 YYEEEE. A single count supports this clone. Its antigen remains unidentified. The assay was immunoSEQ multiplex PCR, and TCRdb's table has in-frame clones only and misses some. Of about 36,000 clones in the sample, 79% were seen once. This specimen consisted of CD4+ or CD8+ T cells sorted from blood, obtained in a trial of the OX40 agonist ivuxolimab. The V call is TRBV5-6, the J call TRBJ2-2; D unclear. This receptor was obtained from an adult with an advanced solid tumor such as melanoma, head and neck, liver or kidney cancer. CDR3 bases: TGTGCCAGCAGCTTGGACGTAGGAAGACTCACCGGGGAGCTGTTTTTT. Translation: CASSLDVGRLTGELFF.